Shown below are 27 T cell receptor beta chains from a single sample sequenced in a study of T cells in women clearing cervical HPV infection (dated by TCRdb to between 2017 and 2018). Preparation of the library involved the immunoSEQ multiplex PCR assay. TCRdb obtained this table from immuneACCESS and retained in-frame rearrangements with V and J assigned. These tables miss some clones; where compared with another copy, unresolved V genes account for less than half of the shortfall, and the remainder is unexplained. The table for this sample lists 20,000 or so clones. Roughly 5.5% of the sample lies in the top ten. The specimen was blood buffy coat. These receptors all stem from a woman aged 18 to 75 with a cervical HPV16 infection that either progressed to CIN3+ or cleared (not recorded which).

The CDR3 bases that were read are TGCAGTGCCGACTCCGCCCTGGACTATGGC. Its translation: CSADSALDYG. The full CDR3 sequence reads CSADSALDYGYTF. The rearrangement joins TRBV20-1 to TRBJ1-2; D is unclear. The read halts 3 residues ahead of the CDR3 end, with the missing end drawn from the germline J gene. Germline CDR1 reads DFQATT; CDR2 reads SNEGSKA (reference sequence). V was cut by 6 bases and J by 3 bases, with 14 bases left in between. CDR3 length equals 13 residues.

Concerning this clone: Read coverage stops 3 residues before the CDR3 terminus; the germline J gene supplies the remainder. The chain links TRBV6-1 to TRBJ1-5; no reliable D call. The CDR3 runs to 14 residues. V lost 2 bases and J lost 4, with 9 bases in between. Germline V gene lookup returns CDR1 MNHNS and CDR2 SASEGT. The CDR3 bases that were read are TGTGCCAGCAGTGAATTTCCGCGGAATCAGCCC. It specifies CASSEFPRNQP. The whole CDR3 sequence reads CASSEFPRNQPQHF.

For this clone: With the read ending 3 residues before the CDR3 end, the germline J gene is used to fill in that end. This chain links TRBV7-9 with TRBJ1-1, with D possibly TRBD1 on 6 matching bases. Germline V lookup: CDR1 SEHNR, CDR2 FQNEAQ (reference sequence). This CDR3 is built from 12 residues. The CDR3 protein is CASSSGGAEAFF. Partial CDR3 DNA: TGTGCCAGCAGCTCGGGGGGGGCCGAA.

About this clone itself: Read coverage stops 3 residues before the CDR3 terminus; the germline J gene supplies the remainder. The chain joins TRBV20-1 to TRBJ2-5; D unclear. V lost 6 bases, J lost 1 base, and 9 bases lay in between. In germline, CDR1 is DFQATT, CDR2 SNEGSKA (reference sequence). The CDR3 contains 12 residues. The sequenced CDR3 bases are TGCAGTGCGGCAGGTTTCCAAGAGACC. It yields the protein CSAAGFQET. The complete CDR3 protein is CSAAGFQETQYF.

A word on this clone: The sequenced fragment ends 3 residues before the CDR3 boundary, so the rest is inferred from the germline J gene. The chain recombines TRBV20-1 with TRBJ1-4; TRBD1 agrees at 7 bases. Germline V gene data show CDR1 as DFQATT and CDR2 as SNEGSKA (reference sequence). With 5 bases clipped from V and 5 bases from J, the junction kept 5 bases outside the gene matches. The CDR3 length is 13 residues. Incomplete CDR3 DNA: TGCAGTGCTCTCAGGGGGTGGAATGAAAAA. Protein sequence: CSALRGWNEK. The whole CDR3 protein is CSALRGWNEKLFF.

Details on this clone: Read sequence stops 3 residues before the CDR3 end, and the germline J gene provides the missing end. The J gene is TRBJ1-2, the V gene TRBV6-4; the match to TRBD1 covers 7 bases. Trimming took 5 bases from V and 4 from J; bases not matched to a gene: 7. The CDR3 runs 14 residues. Germline values: CDR1 MRHNA, CDR2 SNTAGT. CDR3 DNA (partial): TGTGCCAGCAGTCAGACAGGGAACGGCTATGGC. It specifies CASSQTGNGYG. The entire CDR3 reads CASSQTGNGYGYTF.

In the case of this clone: The read terminates 3 residues ahead of where the CDR3 ends, so the germline J gene completes it. J is TRBJ2-2 and V is TRBV18; weak D call: TRBD2 (5 bases). V lost 8 bases, J lost 4 bases, and 14 bases lay in between. This CDR3 region has 14 residues. Per the germline V gene, CDR1 is KGHSH and CDR2 is LQKENI. The CDR3 here is CASMDFPSTGELFF. CDR3 bases read: TGTGCCAGCATGGACTTTCCGAGCACCGGGGAG.

A remark on this clone: The CDR3 end falls 3 residues outside the read, so it is completed with the germline J gene. The rearrangement links TRBV20-1 to TRBJ2-3; D is perhaps TRBD2 (5 bases). Between the trimmed V and J ends, which lost 3 bases and 0 bases, there was a span of 22 bases. CDR3 length: 18 residues. Germline V CDR1 and CDR2: DFQATT, SNEGSKA (reference sequence). The CDR3 DNA, read in part, is TGCAGTGCTAGCCCCTCGGTTCGAACACTAGTGAGCACAGATACG. It codes for CSASPSVRTLVSTDT. The complete CDR3 sequence is CSASPSVRTLVSTDTQYF.

Notes on this clone: The missing CDR3 end, 3 residues past where the read stops, is filled in from the germline J gene. The chain uses TRBV11-2 and TRBJ2-2; tentative D call: TRBD2 (6 bases). The V end was cut by 4 bases, the J end by 5 bases, with 11 bases between. The CDR3 loop spans 14 amino acids. Germline loops: CDR1 SGHAT, CDR2 FQNNGV. The covered CDR3 bases are TGTGCCAGCAGCTCCCGACTAGAGACCGGGGAG. This sequence encodes CASSSRLETGE. The whole CDR3 protein reads CASSSRLETGELFF.

Comment on this clone: The read ends 3 residues before the CDR3 terminus; that terminus is restored from the germline J gene. V gene TRBV7-9 combines with J gene TRBJ1-1, with unresolved D. Trimming pared 1 base from V and 7 bases from J, leaving 7 bases between. The CDR3 runs to 12 residues. CDR1 is SEHNR, CDR2 FQNEAQ, per germline (reference sequence). The sequenced part of the CDR3 DNA is TGTGCCAGCAGCTTAGGGGCGATTGAA. Amino acid sequence: CASSLGAIE. The whole CDR3 is CASSLGAIEAFF.

Concerning this clone: The read ends 3 residues before the CDR3 terminus; that terminus is restored from the germline J gene. This sequence joins TRBV4-1 and TRBJ2-7; 13 bases match TRBD2. The CDR3 runs to 18 residues. Germline V lookup: CDR1 MGHRA, CDR2 YSYEKL. V dropped 4 bases and J dropped 2; count of bases not matched to a gene: 11. Here the CDR3 reads CASSLGEGTSGITYEQYF. Incomplete CDR3 DNA: TGCGCCAGCAGCCTGGGCGAGGGGACTAGCGGGATAACCTACGAG.

In the case of this clone: The observed sequence ends 3 residues before the CDR3 terminus, with the missing tail filled in from the germline J gene. The chain carries TRBV19 and TRBJ2-1; the match to TRBD2 covers 8 bases. In germline, CDR1 is LNHDA, CDR2 SQIVND (reference sequence). The CDR3 extends over 16 amino acids. V shed 0 bases and J 5 bases; nucleotides not matched to a gene: 6. The DNA read from the CDR3 is TGTGCCAGTAGTATAGATCATAGCGGGGAACACAATGAG. The encoded protein is CASSIDHSGEHNE. The full-length CDR3 reads as CASSIDHSGEHNEQFF.

Of note for this clone: The CDR3 end is not reached by the read, which stops 3 residues before it; the germline J gene fills it in. The chain combines TRBV6-2 or TRBV6-3 with TRBJ1-3, with no clear D. V dropped 7 bases and J dropped 4 bases, with 5 bases sitting between them. Germline CDR1 reads MNHEY; CDR2 reads SVGEGT. The CDR3 has 11 amino acids. CDR3 in amino acids: CASTPGNTIYF. The CDR3 bases that were read are TGTGCCAGCACTCCCGGAAACACC.

As concerns this clone: The DNA ends 3 residues before the CDR3 does, and the rest of the CDR3 is filled in from the germline J gene. The V gene is TRBV12-3 or TRBV12-4, the J gene TRBJ1-4; TRBD1 is a possible D gene (5 bases). The length of the CDR3 is 12 residues. The V and J ends lost 6 bases and 7 bases respectively, with 9 bases between them. CDR3 region: CASSNGGEKLFF. CDR3 DNA (partial): TGTGCCAGCAGCAACGGGGGTGAAAAA.

A note on this clone: The CDR3 is cut off 3 residues early in the read; its end comes from the germline J gene. This chain links TRBV12-3 or TRBV12-4 with TRBJ2-3; 12 positions agree with TRBD2. The CDR3 extends over 16 amino acids. Losses at the gene ends were 6 bases for V and 3 bases for J; bases not matched to a gene: 7. The CDR3 bases that were read are TGTGCCAGCAGCCCTATAGGACTAGCGGGGACAGATACG. It is translated as CASSPIGLAGTDT. The whole CDR3 sequence reads CASSPIGLAGTDTQYF.

A word on this clone: The read gets to within 3 residues of the CDR3 end, and the germline J gene fills in the rest. J is TRBJ2-3 and V is TRBV13; TRBD2 matches at 11 bases. There are 18 residues in the CDR3. With 2 bases clipped from V and 0 bases from J, the junction kept 7 bases outside the gene matches. In germline, CDR1 is PRHDT, CDR2 FYEKMQ (reference sequence). The CDR3 region is CASSLYTSGGPSTDTQYF. The sequenced CDR3 bases are TGTGCCAGCAGCTTATACACTAGCGGGGGTCCTAGCACAGATACG.

About this clone itself: The CDR3 end is not reached by the read, which stops 3 residues before it; the germline J gene fills it in. V gene TRBV2 combines with J gene TRBJ1-1; the D gene is possibly TRBD1 (6 bases). V was shortened by 4 bases and J by 1 base, with 16 bases between the two germline ends. Germline V CDR1 and CDR2: SNHLY, FYNNEI. The CDR3 loop spans 16 amino acids. The part of the CDR3 DNA that was read is TGTGCCAGCAGTGTGAGGGGGAGGATTTCGAACACTGAA. It translates to CASSVRGRISNTE. The complete CDR3 sequence is CASSVRGRISNTEAFF.

Comments on this clone: The read terminates 3 residues before the CDR3 end, so the remaining end is supplied by the germline J gene. The J gene is TRBJ2-3, the V gene TRBV5-1, with D unresolved. Germline V CDR1 and CDR2: SGHRS, YFSETQ. The V end was cut by 2 bases, the J end by 4 bases, with 11 bases between. There are 14 residues in the CDR3. CDR3 DNA, as far as it was read: TGCGCCAGCAGCTTTGACTCTGGTGCAGATACG. The encoded protein is CASSFDSGADT. The full CDR3 reads CASSFDSGADTQYF. Complete variable domain (other parts from reference TRBV5-1 and TRBJ2-3): KAGVTQTPRYLIKTRGQQVTLSCSPISGHRSVSWYQQTPGQGLQFLFEYFSETQRNKGNFPGRFSGRQFSNSRSEMNVSTLELGDSALYLCASSFDSGADTQYFGPGTRLTVL.

Note on this clone: With the read ending 3 residues before the CDR3 end, the germline J gene is used to fill in that end. The chain carries TRBV19 and TRBJ1-1; TRBD1 matches 8 bases. The CDR3 runs to 14 residues. From germline, CDR1 is LNHDA and CDR2 SQIVND (reference sequence). The V gene end was trimmed by 3 bases and the J gene end by 5 bases; junction bases not matched to a gene: 5. CDR3 DNA, as far as it was read: TGTGCCAGTAGTATGAGGACAGGGCTTACTGAA. Translating it yields CASSMRTGLTE. The full CDR3 protein is CASSMRTGLTEAFF.

In regard to this clone: The read terminates 3 residues ahead of where the CDR3 ends, so the germline J gene completes it. The chain carries TRBV20-1 and TRBJ2-5, with 12 bases aligning to TRBD2. The CDR3 is made up of 14 amino acids. V was clipped by 6 bases and J by 4 bases; unmatched bases: 6. CDR1 and CDR2 from the germline V gene are DFQATT and SNEGSKA (reference sequence). This CDR3 is CSAKGLAGLETQYF. The CDR3 DNA, read in part, is TGCAGTGCAAAAGGACTAGCGGGGTTAGAGACC.

Of note for this clone: The read gets to within 3 residues of the CDR3 end, and the germline J gene fills in the rest. The chain recombines TRBV19 with TRBJ2-3, with TRBD1 as a possible D gene (6 bases). The CDR3 loop spans 13 amino acids. Germline values: CDR1 LNHDA, CDR2 SQIVND (reference sequence). CDR3 DNA, as far as it was read: TGTGCCAGCGCACAACAGGGCCAAGAGACG. Encoded protein: CASAQQGQET. The full CDR3 protein is CASAQQGQETQYF.

Note on this clone: The CDR3 is cut off 3 residues early in the read; its end comes from the germline J gene. V and J are TRBV5-1 and TRBJ2-3, with 15 bases matching TRBD2. The CDR3 runs to 16 residues. V lost 4 bases, J lost 6 bases, and 6 bases stayed unmatched. Per the germline V gene, CDR1 is SGHRS and CDR2 is YFSETQ. The CDR3 loop reads CASSTGLAGGVDTQYF. CDR3 DNA, as far as it was read: TGCGCCAGCAGCACGGGACTAGCGGGAGGAGTGGATACG.

Concerning this clone: The read ends 3 residues before the CDR3 terminus; that terminus is restored from the germline J gene. The V call is TRBV7-6, the J call TRBJ2-3; 7 nucleotides match TRBD2. Germline CDR1 is SGHVS and CDR2 is FNYEAQ. CDR3 length: 18 amino acids. V gave up 1 base and J gave up 0 bases; unmatched junction bases: 10. The sequenced CDR3 bases are TGTGCCAGCAGCTTAGGGGGCGGACTAGATACTAGCACAGATACG. Translated: CASSLGGGLDTSTDT. The entire CDR3 is CASSLGGGLDTSTDTQYF.

As concerns this clone: The read gets to within 3 residues of the CDR3 end, and the germline J gene fills in the rest. The V gene is TRBV2, the J gene TRBJ1-5, with D possibly matching TRBD1 (5 bases). The CDR3 sequence is 13 residues long. Germline values: CDR1 SNHLY, CDR2 FYNNEI. The V end was cut by 8 bases, the J end by 0 bases, with 8 bases between. CDR3 bases read: TGTGCCAGCCACAGGATTAGCAATCAGCCC. As protein: CASHRISNQP. The entire CDR3 reads CASHRISNQPQHF.

On this clone: The read stops 3 residues short of the end of the CDR3; the missing end is completed from the germline J gene. The V call is TRBV20-1, the J call TRBJ1-5; no reliable D call. V lost 6 bases and J lost 4, with 13 bases in between. Germline CDR1 is DFQATT and CDR2 is SNEGSKA (reference sequence). The CDR3 runs 13 residues. The CDR3: CSATWARNQPQHF. The sequenced CDR3 bases are TGCAGTGCAACCTGGGCAAGGAATCAGCCC.

Concerning this clone itself: With the read ending 3 residues before the CDR3 end, the germline J gene is used to fill in that end. This chain joins TRBV19 and TRBJ2-3; 8 nucleotides align to TRBD2. The CDR3 contains 17 residues. CDR1 is LNHDA, CDR2 SQIVND, per germline (reference sequence). With V trimmed by 4 bases and J by 3 bases, 12 bases remained unmatched. The covered CDR3 bases are TGTGCCAGTAGTACACCCCGAGCGGGAGTTCTAACAGATACG. Translated: CASSTPRAGVLTDT. The whole CDR3 protein is CASSTPRAGVLTDTQYF.

On this clone itself: The CDR3 extends 3 residues past the end of the read, so its final part is completed from the germline J gene. Different DNA sequences within this sample yield the same CDR3. This sequence joins TRBV7-2 and TRBJ2-5, with TRBD2 matching over 7 bases. Trimming cost V 8 bases and J 5 bases; bases outside gene matches: 14. The CDR3 extends over 15 amino acids. Germline lookup yields CDR1 SGHTA and CDR2 FQGNSA. CDR3 bases read: TGTGCCAGCCAGCGAGGGCAGGGAGGGTTGGAGACC. Protein: CASQRGQGGLET. The entire CDR3 protein is CASQRGQGGLETQYF.